A selection of T cell receptor beta chains follows, all from one sample in a study of blood T cell repertoires in COVID-19. Profiling relied on immunoSEQ multiplex PCR, and the TCRdb table lists in-frame clones only, not all of them. The data contain 25,000 to 35,000 clones, 89% of them seen just once; the ten biggest clones take up under 30%. The sample consisted of peripheral blood. The source of these receptors is an elderly man with acute or convalescent COVID-19. CDR3s include the opening cysteine and the closing phenylalanine or tryptophan. Fields, in order: D gene, clone size, J gene, V gene, CDR3 protein, CDR3 DNA. A D gene is named only where the DNA matches it firmly. Size is omitted from some rows. Given values are once, few, many or a class for expanded clones.

>-|-|TRBJ2-7|TRBV18
CASSLGEGGSYEQYF
TGTGCCAGCTCACTAGGAGAAGGAGGATCCTACGAGCAGTACTTC
>-|-|TRBJ1-4|TRBV18
CASSPRTGTNEKLFF
TGTGCCAGCTCACCACGAACAGGAACTAATGAAAAACTGTTTTTT
>TRBD2|-|TRBJ2-3|TRBV24-1
CATSDPSGSGSDTQYF
TGTGCCACCAGTGATCCAAGCGGGAGTGGGTCAGATACGCAGTATTTT
>-|-|TRBJ2-1|TRBV11-2
CASSLGSQGNEQFF
TGTGCCAGCAGCTTAGGTTCCCAGGGGAATGAGCAGTTCTTC
>TRBD1|-|TRBJ1-4|TRBV5-4
CASSLQGEKLFF
TGTGCCAGCAGCTTACAGGGGGAAAAACTGTTTTTT
>-|-|TRBJ1-4|TRBV6-1
CASSALGQSGNEKLFF
TGTGCCAGCAGTGCGTTGGGACAATCAGGGAATGAAAAACTGTTTTTT
>-|medium-sized|TRBJ2-2|TRBV5-1
CASSLDSTGELFF
TGCGCCAGCAGCTTGGACTCGACCGGGGAGCTGTTTTTT
>TRBD2|once|TRBJ2-1|TRBV5-8
CASTWSGAAGDWLDYNEQFF
TGTGCCAGCACCTGGTCGGGGGCAGCGGGAGACTGGTTGGATTACAATGAGCAGTTCTTC
>-|-|TRBJ1-4|TRBV6-5
CASSYMAGREKLFF
TGTGCCAGCAGTTACATGGCAGGGAGGGAAAAACTGTTTTTT
>TRBD1|-|TRBJ1-3|TRBV18
CASSPNSGGPVGNTIYF
TGTGCCAGCTCACCAAATTCAGGGGGTCCTGTCGGAAACACCATATATTTT
>-|-|TRBJ2-2|TRBV10-3
CAISGPHRDENTGELFF
TGTGCCATCAGTGGGCCCCACAGGGACGAGAACACCGGGGAGCTGTTTTTT
>-|-|TRBJ2-1|TRBV11-2
CASTKGSLRRDEQFF
TGTGCCAGCACCAAGGGGTCGCTGAGGAGGGATGAGCAGTTCTTC
>TRBD2|-|TRBJ2-3|TRBV11-3
CASSLSAGGDGGTDTQYF
TGTGCCAGCAGCCTAAGCGCGGGAGGCGACGGAGGCACAGATACGCAGTATTTT
>TRBD2|-|TRBJ2-7|TRBV29-1
CSVEGGDLHEQYF
TGCAGCGTTGAGGGGGGGGACCTTCACGAGCAGTACTTC
>-|-|TRBJ2-3|TRBV6-5
CASRAGWGTDTQYF
TGTGCCAGCAGGGCGGGCTGGGGTACAGATACGCAGTATTTT
>-|-|TRBJ1-1|TRBV5-4
CASSLRHGENTEAFF
TGTGCCAGCAGCTTAAGGCACGGGGAGAACACTGAAGCTTTCTTT
>-|-|TRBJ1-2|TRBV3-1/TRBV3-2
CASSQVSSYGYTF
TGTGCCAGCAGCCAAGTATCCAGCTATGGCTACACCTTC
>-|-|TRBJ1-4|TRBV30
CAWTKGFNEKLFF
TGTGCCTGGACCAAGGGGTTTAATGAAAAACTGTTTTTT
>TRBD1|-|TRBJ2-7|TRBV7-9
CASSLGQGEAYEQYF
TGTGCCAGCAGCTTAGGACAGGGTGAGGCCTACGAGCAGTACTTC
>TRBD1|-|TRBJ1-2|TRBV28
CAIEDRGNYGYTF
TGTGCCATTGAGGACAGGGGGAACTATGGCTACACCTTC
>-|once|TRBJ1-2|TRBV28
CASSLANYGYTF
TGTGCCAGCAGTCTAGCTAACTATGGCTACACCTTC
>TRBD1|-|TRBJ1-2|TRBV19
CASSIGRGDGYTF
TGTGCCAGTAGTATTGGCAGGGGGGATGGCTACACCTTC
>-|-|TRBJ2-3|TRBV5-1
CASSSKKRSPSTDTQYF
TGCGCCAGCAGCTCAAAGAAACGGTCTCCGAGCACAGATACGCAGTATTTT
>-|-|TRBJ1-1|TRBV19
CASSPSRTNTEAFF
TGTGCCAGTAGTCCCTCGAGGACAAACACTGAAGCTTTCTTT
>-|-|TRBJ2-2|TRBV7-2
CASSPGLNTGELFF
TGTGCCAGCAGCCCCGGTCTGAACACCGGGGAGCTGTTTTTT
>-|-|TRBJ2-7|TRBV10-3
CAISLGQNYEQYF
TGTGCCATCAGTCTTGGACAGAACTACGAGCAGTACTTC
>-|-|TRBJ1-4|TRBV4-2
CASSPFPREGEKLFF
TGTGCCAGCAGCCCCTTCCCCAGGGAGGGTGAAAAACTGTTTTTT
>-|-|TRBJ1-1|TRBV18
CASSPGGGNTEAFF
TGTGCCAGCTCACCCGGGGGGGGTAACACTGAAGCTTTCTTT
>-|once|TRBJ1-5|TRBV28
CASIPGESNQPQHF
TGTGCCAGCATCCCAGGGGAGAGCAATCAGCCCCAGCATTTT
>-|-|TRBJ2-1|TRBV11-1
CASSPGGSRNEQFF
TGTGCCAGCAGCCCCGGGGGTTCGAGGAATGAGCAGTTCTTC
>-|-|TRBJ2-3|TRBV11-3
CASSLYTDTPQYF
TGTGCCAGCAGCTTGTACACAGATACGCCGCAGTATTTT
>-|-|TRBJ1-2|TRBV30
CAWSAPPTNYGYTF
TGTGCCTGGAGTGCCCCCCCTACTAACTATGGCTACACCTTC
>-|-|TRBJ1-1|TRBV6-2/TRBV6-3
CASSISGLHTEAFF
TGTGCCAGCAGTATTTCCGGACTGCACACTGAAGCTTTCTTT
>TRBD1|-|TRBJ1-2|TRBV28
CASSSTGTGSLYGYTF
TGTGCCAGCAGCTCAACCGGGACAGGGTCCCTTTATGGCTACACCTTC
>TRBD2|-|TRBJ2-3|TRBV7-8
CASSFTSGRSPSTDTQYF
TGTGCCAGCAGCTTCACTAGCGGGAGATCCCCGAGCACAGATACGCAGTATTTT
>TRBD2|few|TRBJ2-2|TRBV7-9
CASSSPGLAASGELFF
TGTGCCAGCAGCTCACCGGGACTAGCGGCCTCCGGGGAGCTGTTTTTT
>-|once|TRBJ1-6|TRBV30
CAWSVPDSPLHF
TGTGCCTGGAGTGTACCGGATTCACCCCTCCACTTT